These 9 T cell receptor beta chains originate from one sample sequenced in a study of OX40 agonist ivuxolimab in advanced cancers. Data came from immunoSEQ multiplex PCR; TCRdb stores just in-frame clones and leaves some out. The data hold roughly 42,000 clones, with approximately 83% observed a single time. The sequencing used CD4+ or CD8+ T cells sorted from blood, collected in a trial of the OX40 agonist ivuxolimab. Receptors were obtained from an adult with an advanced solid tumor such as melanoma, head and neck, liver or kidney cancer.

Comments on this clone: The sample has other DNA sequences that encode this CDR3 too. The chain couples TRBV5-6 to TRBJ2-7, with D hard to call. Trimming shortened V by 4 bases and J by 2 bases, and 10 bases separated the two germline ends. The CDR3 is 13 residues long. In germline, CDR1 is SGHDT, CDR2 YYEEEE. Here the CDR3 DNA reads TGTGCCAGCAGCCCCCGGGCGACCTACGAGCAGTACGTC. Amino acids: CASSPRATYEQYV.

This chain connects TRBV2 to TRBJ2-7; the D gene is possibly TRBD1 (5 bases). CDR1 and CDR2 (germline): SNHLY, FYNNEI. V lost 8 bases and J 2 bases, leaving 13 bases between the germline ends. The CDR3 consists of 13 residues. The CDR3 protein is CASRTPDAYEQYF. The CDR3 nucleotides read TGTGCCAGCCGGACACCCGACGCCTACGAGCAGTACTTC.

The chain recombines TRBV19 with TRBJ1-4, with a tentative D call TRBD1 (5 bases). Trimming left V 7 bases short and J 11 bases short, with 17 bases between. Germline-derived CDR1 and CDR2 are LNHDA and SQIVND (reference sequence). This CDR3 comprises 13 residues. The CDR3 sequence is CASTGEGTGKLFF. DNA of the CDR3: TGTGCCAGTACCGGCGAGGGGACGGGGAAACTGTTTTTT. The full variable domain, with the rest looked up from reference TRBV19 and TRBJ1-4, is DGGITQSPKYLFRKEGQNVTLSCEQNLNHDAMYWYRQDPGQGLRLIYYSQIVNDFQKGDIAEGYSVSREKKESFPLTVTSAQKNPTAFYLCASTGEGTGKLFFGSGTQLSVL.

The V call is TRBV11-2, the J call TRBJ1-1, with D perhaps matching TRBD1 (5 bases). Germline CDR1 SGHAT, CDR2 FQNNGV. CDR3 length: 14 amino acids. V shed 6 bases and J shed 2 bases, with 13 bases lying between them. The CDR3 here is CASSFLGTNTEAFF. The CDR3, as DNA: TGTGCCAGCAGTTTCCTTGGGACCAACACTGAAGCTTTCTTT.

The chain has TRBV19 and TRBJ1-1; possible D gene TRBD1, 6 bases. This CDR3 is built from 15 residues. Germline loops: CDR1 LNHDA, CDR2 SQIVND (reference sequence). The V gene lost 6 bases and the J gene lost 4 bases, with 18 bases spanning the gap. CDR3 bases: TGTGCCAGTAGCCTACTTCGGGGGGCGTTCACTGAAGCTTTCTTT. Protein: CASSLLRGAFTEAFF.

This chain joins TRBV15 and TRBJ1-5; perhaps TRBD1 as D (5 bases). The germline V gene encodes CDR1 LNHNV and CDR2 YYDKDF (reference sequence). V shed 5 bases and J shed 2 bases, with 16 bases lying between them. The CDR3 sequence is 16 residues long. The CDR3 loop reads CATSEGLGGGNQPQHF. The CDR3 DNA is TGTGCCACCAGCGAGGGTTTGGGGGGAGGCAATCAGCCCCAGCATTTT.

The chain employs TRBV4-1 and TRBJ2-7; 8 bases align to TRBD2. The V gene end was trimmed by 0 bases and the J gene end by 2 bases; junction bases not matched to a gene: 15. Per the germline V gene, CDR1 is MGHRA and CDR2 is YSYEKL. The CDR3 is made up of 19 amino acids. The CDR3 here is CASSQDSPLVAGYPYEQYV. CDR3 bases: TGCGCCAGCAGCCAAGATTCCCCTCTCGTAGCGGGGTACCCCTACGAGCAGTACGTC.

The rearrangement uses TRBV29-1 and TRBJ2-2; D is undetermined. This CDR3 is 13 amino acids long. The germline V and J ends were trimmed by 3 bases and 4 bases, with 9 bases remaining between them. Germline values: CDR1 SQVTM, CDR2 ANQGSEA. This CDR3 reads CSVDTVSTGELFF. CDR3 in DNA: TGCAGCGTTGATACAGTCAGCACCGGGGAGCTGTTTTTT.

The V call is TRBV7-7, the J call TRBJ1-1; D not resolved. V lost 10 bases to trimming and J lost 6 bases, with 18 bases between them. This CDR3 comprises 13 residues. CDR1 is SSHAT, CDR2 FNYEAQ, per germline (reference sequence). The CDR3 DNA reads as TGTGCCACCCGGGAGGTCGGCTTTTCTGAAGCTTTCTTT. Amino acids: CATREVGFSEAFF.